Below, 3 T cell receptor beta chains from the same sample are listed, as sequenced in a study of T-cell reconstitution after alpha-beta-depleted transplantation in children. Unique molecular identifiers featured in how the TCRbeta library was prepared. TCRdb used MiXCR to reprocess the PCR reads, holding one entry per CDR3 protein. This table holds about 7,900 distinct CDR3 sequences, approximately 18% found once. The source material was PBMCs, mostly from graft donor cells, sampled 60 days after TCRalphabeta/CD19-depleted stem cell transplant. The receptors come from a girl in the first two years of life who had a stem cell transplant for combined immunodeficiency, so the T cells may come from the graft donor.

This clonotype has a count of ten or more. This chain links TRBV7-9 with TRBJ2-2; D is perhaps TRBD1 or TRBD2 (5 bases each). Germline V gene lookup returns CDR1 SEHNR and CDR2 FQNEAQ (reference sequence). V lost 5 bases to trimming and J lost 0 bases, with 13 bases between them. The CDR3 consists of 16 residues. In nucleotides, the CDR3 is TGTGCCAGCAGCGGTACGGGACCTACGAACACCGGGGAGCTGTTTTTT. It is translated as CASSGTGPTNTGELFF.

The gene calls are TRBV11-2 and TRBJ1-1; unclear D gene. V lost 2 bases, J lost 2 bases, and 6 bases lay in between. The germline CDR1 and CDR2 sequences are SGHAT and FQNNGV. The CDR3 runs 13 residues. The chain's CDR3 is CASSLRPNTEAFF. The CDR3 bases are TGTGCCAGCAGCTTAAGGCCAAACACTGAAGCTTTCTTT.

The chain joins TRBV6-8 to TRBJ2-7; D is unclear. The CDR3 is 12 amino acids. The germline V gene has CDR1 MNHGY and CDR2 SAAAGT. Trimming removed 8 bases from V and 6 bases from J, with 14 bases in between. CDR3 region: CASLVLRVEQYF. CDR3 coding DNA: TGTGCCAGCCTGGTTCTCCGGGTCGAGCAGTACTTC.